Listed below are T cell receptor beta chains from one sample, sequenced in a study of response to subunit inactivated influenza vaccine. TCRdb analysed the RT-PCR reads with MiXCR anew, one entry per CDR3 protein. In the table there are approximately 490,000 distinct CDR3 sequences, approximately 7.7% of which are singletons. Specimen: PBMCs from blood, collected around 25 months after vaccination. These receptors originate from a man aged 50 to 69 who received an inactivated influenza vaccine. Both conserved end residues are part of each CDR3. Fields, in order: J gene, V gene, CDR3 length, D gene, clone size, CDR3 DNA, CDR3 protein. D genes are given only for firm matches. For some rows the clone size is stated as once, few or many, or as a class when expanded; others skip it.

J: TRBJ1-1; V: TRBV11-2; length: 12; D: TRBD1; size: -; DNA: TGTGCCAGCAGCAAAGACAGGGGAGGTGCTTTCTTT; CDR3: CASSKDRGGAFF
J: TRBJ2-2; V: TRBV5-1; length: 17; D: -; size: -; DNA: TGCGCCAGCAGCTTGGTTTATGCAGGGGTGCAAACCGGGGAGCTGTTTTTT; CDR3: CASSLVYAGVQTGELFF
J: TRBJ2-7; V: TRBV10-3; length: 13; D: TRBD1; size: few; DNA: TGTGCCATCAGACCAGGGACAGCAGGCGAGCAGTACTTC; CDR3: CAIRPGTAGEQYF
J: TRBJ2-7; V: TRBV20-1; length: 15; D: -; size: few; DNA: TGCAGTGCTAGAGATCGTTTGGGGGTCGGGGACGAGCAGTACTTC; CDR3: CSARDRLGVGDEQYF
J: TRBJ2-3; V: TRBV13; length: 16; D: TRBD2; size: -; DNA: TGTGCCAGCAGCTTAGCGGGAGCGGGGTTGTCAGATACGCAGTATTTT; CDR3: CASSLAGAGLSDTQYF
J: TRBJ2-1; V: TRBV7-9; length: 17; D: TRBD1; size: once; DNA: TGTGCCAGCAGCTCTACTGTTTTGGGACAGGGGATAAATGAGCAGTTCTTC; CDR3: CASSSTVLGQGINEQFF
J: TRBJ1-2; V: TRBV25-1; length: 15; D: -; size: few; DNA: TGTGCCAGCAGTTTTGTGTCCCCATCCTCCCATGGCTACACCTTC; CDR3: CASSFVSPSSHGYTF
J: TRBJ2-1; V: TRBV16; length: 15; D: TRBD2; size: few; DNA: TGTGCCAGCAGCCAATGGCTAGCGGGAGACAATGAGCAGTTCTTC; CDR3: CASSQWLAGDNEQFF
J: TRBJ2-1; V: TRBV11-2; length: 14; D: TRBD2; size: -; DNA: TGTGCCAGCAGCCGTAGCGGGGTTAACAATGAGCAGTTCTTC; CDR3: CASSRSGVNNEQFF
J: TRBJ2-7; V: TRBV20-1; length: 14; D: -; size: -; DNA: TGCAGTGGGCGGGCGGAGCTTTACTCCTACGAGCAGTACTTC; CDR3: CSGRAELYSYEQYF
J: TRBJ1-4; V: TRBV12-3/TRBV12-4; length: 15; D: TRBD1; size: many; DNA: TGTGCCAGCAGTCAGAGGGGACAGGGACGAGAAAAACTGTTTTTT; CDR3: CASSQRGQGREKLFF
J: TRBJ2-3; V: TRBV4-1; length: 17; D: TRBD1; size: many; DNA: TGCGCCAGCAGCCTCGCAGGGGGCGGCTATAGCACAGATACGCAGTATTTT; CDR3: CASSLAGGGYSTDTQYF
J: TRBJ2-7; V: TRBV5-6; length: 15; D: -; size: many; DNA: TGTGCCAGCAGCTTCTGGACACCGGCGACCTACGAGCAGTACTTC; CDR3: CASSFWTPATYEQYF
J: TRBJ2-3; V: TRBV6-1; length: 16; D: TRBD2; size: few; DNA: TGTGCCAGCAAAATGACTAGCGGGGGGGCCTCGGATACGCAGTATTTT; CDR3: CASKMTSGGASDTQYF
J: TRBJ2-7; V: TRBV6-2/TRBV6-3; length: 13; D: TRBD2; size: -; DNA: TGTGCCAGCACTCGCGCGGGAGGAGGGGAGCAGTACTTC; CDR3: CASTRAGGGEQYF
J: TRBJ2-3; V: TRBV4-1; length: 16; D: TRBD2; size: few; DNA: TGCGCCAGCAGCCTAGGACTAGCCCCTGGCACAGATACGCAGTATTTT; CDR3: CASSLGLAPGTDTQYF
J: TRBJ2-3; V: TRBV14; length: 15; D: -; size: many; DNA: TGTGCCAGCAGCCAAACCGGGACTCTTTTAGATACGCAGTATTTT; CDR3: CASSQTGTLLDTQYF
J: TRBJ2-1; V: TRBV7-8; length: 14; D: -; size: -; DNA: TGTGCCAGCAGCTTAGTTTTGTCGGATGCTGAGCAGTTCTTC; CDR3: CASSLVLSDAEQFF
J: TRBJ1-1; V: TRBV14; length: 13; D: -; size: many; DNA: TGTGCCAGCTCGTACAGGGCGAACACTGAAGCTTTCTTT; CDR3: CASSYRANTEAFF
J: TRBJ2-5; V: TRBV10-3; length: 15; D: -; size: few; DNA: TGTGCCATCAGTGATACCGGGACGTCAGAGGAGACCCAGTACTTC; CDR3: CAISDTGTSEETQYF
J: TRBJ2-7; V: TRBV6-1; length: 14; D: TRBD2; size: many; DNA: TGTGCCAGCACCCTACTAGCGGGAGTGGACGAGCAGTACTTC; CDR3: CASTLLAGVDEQYF
J: TRBJ2-5; V: TRBV10-3; length: 13; D: TRBD1; size: few; DNA: TGTGCCATCAGGACAGGGATCCAAGAGACCCAGTACTTC; CDR3: CAIRTGIQETQYF
J: TRBJ2-5; V: TRBV7-2; length: 11; D: -; size: many; DNA: TGTGCCAGCAGCTTAATGGGGACCCAGTACTTC; CDR3: CASSLMGTQYF
J: TRBJ1-4; V: TRBV7-2; length: 16; D: -; size: few; DNA: TGTGCCAGCAGCCTCACCGCCGGCAGAGAGAATGAAAAACTGTTTTTT; CDR3: CASSLTAGRENEKLFF
J: TRBJ1-1; V: TRBV7-2; length: 14; D: -; size: few; DNA: TGTGCCAGCAGCTTAGCTTTCGCGGCAGTGGAAGCTTTCTTT; CDR3: CASSLAFAAVEAFF
J: TRBJ2-7; V: TRBV7-2; length: 13; D: -; size: -; DNA: TGTGCCAGCAGCTTTCGTAGTCTCTACGAGCAGTACTTC; CDR3: CASSFRSLYEQYF
J: TRBJ1-5; V: TRBV2; length: 14; D: -; size: -; DNA: TGTGCCAGCAGTATGGAATATAGCAATCAGCCCCAGCATTTT; CDR3: CASSMEYSNQPQHF
J: TRBJ2-2; V: TRBV28; length: 15; D: -; size: few; DNA: TGTGCCAGCAGTTTAACGGGAGAAAGCACCGGGGAGCTGTTTTTT; CDR3: CASSLTGESTGELFF
J: TRBJ1-1; V: TRBV4-1; length: 15; D: -; size: few; DNA: TGCGCCAGCAGCCAAGCCGACAGACGAAACACTGAAGCTTTCTTT; CDR3: CASSQADRRNTEAFF
J: TRBJ2-7; V: TRBV12-3/TRBV12-4; length: 13; D: TRBD1; size: -; DNA: TGTGCCAGCAGTTCGGGACAGTTCTACGAGCAGTACTTC; CDR3: CASSSGQFYEQYF
J: TRBJ2-3; V: TRBV12-3/TRBV12-4; length: 15; D: TRBD2; size: -; DNA: TGTGCCAGCAGTAGTAGAGCGGGGTTCACAGATACGCAGTATTTT; CDR3: CASSSRAGFTDTQYF
J: TRBJ1-3; V: TRBV4-1; length: 19; D: -; size: many; DNA: TGCGCCAGCAGCCGAAACCTTAAATCCGACAGTTACTCTGGAAACACCATATATTTT; CDR3: CASSRNLKSDSYSGNTIYF
J: TRBJ2-1; V: TRBV20-1; length: 14; D: TRBD2; size: -; DNA: TGCAGTGCTAGAGCCGAGCGGGAGATGTCTGAGCAGTTCTTC; CDR3: CSARAEREMSEQFF
J: TRBJ2-7; V: TRBV12-3/TRBV12-4; length: 15; D: TRBD1; size: -; DNA: TGTGCCAGCAGTGGGACAGGCCCCATCTCCTACGAGCAGTACTTC; CDR3: CASSGTGPISYEQYF
J: TRBJ2-1; V: TRBV7-2; length: 16; D: TRBD1; size: -; DNA: TGTGCCAGCAGCTTAGAGGACAGGGGGCTAGTCAATGAGCAGTTCTTC; CDR3: CASSLEDRGLVNEQFF
J: TRBJ1-2; V: TRBV20-1; length: 14; D: -; size: few; DNA: TGCAGTGCTAGCGCTGGGGGGGCTAACTATGGCTACACCTTC; CDR3: CSASAGGANYGYTF
J: TRBJ2-3; V: TRBV6-6; length: 13; D: TRBD2; size: few; DNA: TGTGCCGTCGCGGGGGGCTACACAGATACGCAGTATTTT; CDR3: CAVAGGYTDTQYF
J: TRBJ2-1; V: TRBV28; length: 15; D: -; size: -; DNA: TGTGCCATCATGGGGGGAACCGCAAACTACAATGAGCAGTTCTTC; CDR3: CAIMGGTANYNEQFF
J: TRBJ2-7; V: TRBV9; length: 16; D: -; size: -; DNA: TGTGCCAGCAGCGTAGCTCACTTTGCAGGGGTGGCCGAGCAGTACTTC; CDR3: CASSVAHFAGVAEQYF
J: TRBJ1-1; V: TRBV7-9; length: 14; D: -; size: few; DNA: TGTGCCAGCAGCTTCCTCGAGAACACTGAGGAAGCTTTCTTT; CDR3: CASSFLENTEEAFF
J: TRBJ2-2; V: TRBV15; length: 12; D: -; size: -; DNA: TGTGCCACCAGCAGGGTTATCGGGGAGCTGTTTTTT; CDR3: CATSRVIGELFF
J: TRBJ1-1; V: TRBV7-9; length: 14; D: -; size: few; DNA: TGTGCCAGCAGCCGGCGGGGGAGGAACACTGAAGCTTTCTTT; CDR3: CASSRRGRNTEAFF
J: TRBJ1-4; V: TRBV12-3/TRBV12-4; length: 14; D: -; size: few; DNA: TGTGCCAGCAGTCCCCAGGGAGGAAATGAAAAACTGTTTTTT; CDR3: CASSPQGGNEKLFF
J: TRBJ2-5; V: TRBV27; length: 13; D: -; size: -; DNA: TGTGCCAGCAGTTGGCGCCAGACTTTTCCCCAGTACTTC; CDR3: CASSWRQTFPQYF
J: TRBJ2-1; V: TRBV20-1; length: 13; D: -; size: -; DNA: TGCAGTGCTAGGGGCGCGAATTTCAATGAGCAGTTCTTC; CDR3: CSARGANFNEQFF
J: TRBJ2-5; V: TRBV7-6; length: 13; D: -; size: -; DNA: TGTGCCAGCAGCCCATCCGAAGGGCAGACCCAGTACTTC; CDR3: CASSPSEGQTQYF
J: TRBJ1-6; V: TRBV10-1; length: 14; D: -; size: few; DNA: TGCGCCAGCAGTGGGGGACGGAATAATTCACCCCTCCACTTT; CDR3: CASSGGRNNSPLHF
J: TRBJ2-2; V: TRBV5-1; length: 15; D: -; size: many; DNA: TGCGCCAGCAGCTTAAGGACGGGTAACACCGGGGAGCTGTTTTTT; CDR3: CASSLRTGNTGELFF
J: TRBJ2-5; V: TRBV5-1; length: 14; D: -; size: -; DNA: TGCGCCAGCAGCACCTTGACGGGCCAAGAGACCCAGTACTTC; CDR3: CASSTLTGQETQYF
J: TRBJ2-2; V: TRBV5-5; length: 15; D: TRBD1; size: few; DNA: TGTGCCAGCACCTCGGGACAGCCGAACACCGGGGAGCTGTTTTTT; CDR3: CASTSGQPNTGELFF
J: TRBJ2-3; V: TRBV6-1; length: 15; D: -; size: -; DNA: TGTGCCAGCAGTGGCGGGTACGCTAGCACATATACGCAGTATTTT; CDR3: CASSGGYASTYTQYF
J: TRBJ2-7; V: TRBV9; length: 16; D: TRBD2; size: few; DNA: TGTGCCAGCAGCGTAAGCGCTAGCGGGTGGGTCCACGAGCAGTACTTC; CDR3: CASSVSASGWVHEQYF
J: TRBJ2-7; V: TRBV20-1; length: 13; D: TRBD1; size: few; DNA: TGCAGCGCCAGGGGCAGGGGGAGATACGAGCAGTACTTC; CDR3: CSARGRGRYEQYF
J: TRBJ2-1; V: TRBV12-3/TRBV12-4; length: 18; D: -; size: -; DNA: TGTGCCAGCAGTCCCCCGGCAGCGGAGGCGCGCTCCCACAATGAGCAGTTCTTC; CDR3: CASSPPAAEARSHNEQFF
J: TRBJ2-7; V: TRBV3-1; length: 15; D: TRBD2; size: few; DNA: TGTGCCAGCAGCCAAAGGGGCGCGGGAGAGAACGAGCAGTACTTC; CDR3: CASSQRGAGENEQYF
J: TRBJ2-5; V: TRBV6-2/TRBV6-3; length: 15; D: TRBD2; size: -; DNA: TGTGCCAGCAGTATACTAAGCGGGGACGGGGAGACCCAGTACTTC; CDR3: CASSILSGDGETQYF
J: TRBJ2-7; V: TRBV4-3; length: 16; D: -; size: few; DNA: TGCGCCAGCAGCCAAGGGGTCTCGCGGGTCTCCTACGAGCAGTACTTC; CDR3: CASSQGVSRVSYEQYF
J: TRBJ2-1; V: TRBV5-8; length: 11; D: -; size: many; DNA: TGTTCATCGACCCAAGTCAATGAGCAGTTCTTC; CDR3: CSSTQVNEQFF